This note documents a single TCR beta chain sequence. Between the trimmed V and J ends, which lost 3 bases and 8 bases, there was a span of 14 bases. The CDR3 consists of 14 residues. The germline V gene has CDR1 MRHNA and CDR2 SNTAGT. TCRdb re-derived calls from the RT-PCR reads in MiXCR, one entry per CDR3 protein. The top ten hold 3.6% of the sample, which has about 680,000 distinct CDR3 sequences, 11% to 15% seen once. Sequencing input: memory CD4+ T cells from blood. This chain uses TRBV6-4 with TRBJ2-1; weak D call: TRBD1 (6 bases). The clonotype was recovered from a female donor in good health, serving as a healthy control. The CDR3 DNA reads as TGTGCCAGCAGTGAGGAGGCAGGGGACGATGAGCAGTTCTTC. The encoded protein is CASSEEAGDDEQFF.